These T cell receptor beta chains were read from a single sample in a study of technical replicates of blood from a few donors. Sequencing was performed with immunoSEQ multiplex PCR; in TCRdb, only in-frame clones are kept and a portion is missing. The sample carries 76,000 or so clones, over 75% recorded once. Sequencing was performed on T cells isolated from PBMCs. The source of these receptors is a human donor in good health. CDR3s include the opening cysteine and the closing phenylalanine or tryptophan. The D gene is left open where the match is weak. Expanded clones get a size class; other rows say once, few or many, or leave the size out.

CDR3nt | CDR3aa | d_gene | j_gene | v_gene | abundance
TGTGCCAGCAGCAGCATAGCGGGGACCTACAATGAGCAGTTCTTC | CASSSIAGTYNEQFF | TRBD2 | TRBJ2-1 | TRBV7-3 | NA
TGTGCCAGCAGTGAAGCAAGACTAACATACAATGAGCAGTTCTTC | CASSEARLTYNEQFF | NA | TRBJ2-1 | TRBV2 | once
TGTGCCAGCACCTCTGGCGGTTACTATGGCTACACCTTC | CASTSGGYYGYTF | NA | TRBJ1-2 | TRBV28 | NA
TGTGCCAGCAGCCAAGGCAAGACTAGCGGGGGGGCGGAGGAGACCCAGTACTTC | CASSQGKTSGGAEETQYF | TRBD2 | TRBJ2-5 | TRBV4-2 | NA
TGTGCCAGCAGCTTACAGTCAGATACGCAGTATTTT | CASSLQSDTQYF | NA | TRBJ2-3 | TRBV11-1 | NA
TGTGCCAGCAGCCGGGACAGGGGAAATGAAAAACTGTTTTTT | CASSRDRGNEKLFF | TRBD1 | TRBJ1-4 | TRBV7-4 | NA
TGTGCCAGCAGTTACAGTCTCAGTGTCTACGAGCAGTACTTC | CASSYSLSVYEQYF | NA | TRBJ2-7 | TRBV6-5 | NA
TGTGCCAGCAGCGCCCCGAGCCATGAGCAGTTCTTC | CASSAPSHEQFF | NA | TRBJ2-1 | TRBV9 | NA
TGCGCCAGCAGCTTGGCACGGGACTATGGCTACACCTTC | CASSLARDYGYTF | NA | TRBJ1-2 | TRBV5-1 | once
TGTGCCAGCTTTAGCGGGAGAGGGGAGTACGAGCAGTACTTC | CASFSGRGEYEQYF | TRBD2 | TRBJ2-7 | TRBV6-5 | NA
TGTGCCAGCAGCTTTGGGGACAGCTCCTACAATGAGCAGTTCTTC | CASSFGDSSYNEQFF | TRBD1 | TRBJ2-1 | TRBV7-9 | NA
TGTGCCAGCAGTTCAGGGGCAAAGCAGCCCCAGCATTTT | CASSSGAKQPQHF | NA | TRBJ1-5 | TRBV27 | NA
TGTGCCAGCAGCATTTTACCCCTCGGGACAGGGGATCAAGAGACCCAGTACTTC | CASSILPLGTGDQETQYF | TRBD1 | TRBJ2-5 | TRBV9 | NA
TGTGCCAGCAGTACAGACAGGGGGCGCGAGACCCAGTACTTC | CASSTDRGRETQYF | TRBD1 | TRBJ2-5 | TRBV6-5 | NA
TGTGCCAGCAGCCCGGACAGGGGGCCAGGCTACACCTTC | CASSPDRGPGYTF | TRBD1 | TRBJ1-2 | TRBV11-2 | NA
TGTGCCAGCAGGGACACGAACACCGGGGAGCTGTTTTTT | CASRDTNTGELFF | NA | TRBJ2-2 | TRBV6-1 | NA
TGTGCCAGCAGCCCACTAGCGGAAAACACCGGGGAGCTGTTTTTT | CASSPLAENTGELFF | TRBD2 | TRBJ2-2 | TRBV4-2 | NA
TGTGCCAGCAGCCCGACCGCCGGGGGAGGCTACGAGCAGTACTTC | CASSPTAGGGYEQYF | NA | TRBJ2-7 | TRBV28 | NA
TGTGCCAGCAGTCTGAGGGAGGGGACAACTGAGCAGTTCTTC | CASSLREGTTEQFF | NA | TRBJ2-1 | TRBV28 | NA
TGCGCCAGCAGCCAATTGACAGGGATTACCTACGAGCAGTACTTC | CASSQLTGITYEQYF | TRBD1 | TRBJ2-7 | TRBV4-1 | NA
TGCAGCGTTGATAAAGGTCGAGGGAGTGGCTACACCTTC | CSVDKGRGSGYTF | NA | TRBJ1-2 | TRBV29-1 | NA
TGCAGCGTTACTCAGGGCCCCTATAATTCACCCCTCCACTTT | CSVTQGPYNSPLHF | NA | TRBJ1-6 | TRBV29-1 | NA
TGTGCCAGCAGCCAAGAGACAGGACTGCAAGAGACCCAGTACTTC | CASSQETGLQETQYF | NA | TRBJ2-5 | TRBV4-2 | NA
TGTGCCAGCAGTCCTTTTCGACAGGGGCAAGACGAGCAGTACTTC | CASSPFRQGQDEQYF | TRBD1 | TRBJ2-7 | TRBV7-8 | few
TGTGCCAGCAGCTTAGTCGGGGGGGCCTACTACGAGCAGTACTTC | CASSLVGGAYYEQYF | TRBD2 | TRBJ2-7 | TRBV27 | NA
TGTGCCAGTAGTATTCCGAGCCCTGAAGCTTTCTTT | CASSIPSPEAFF | NA | TRBJ1-1 | TRBV19 | NA
TGTGCCAGCAGTTTAAGGCGGATCCAAGAGACCCAGTACTTC | CASSLRRIQETQYF | NA | TRBJ2-5 | TRBV28 | NA
TGTGCCAGTAGCCAGGGGACCTCCTACGAGCAGTACTTC | CASSQGTSYEQYF | NA | TRBJ2-7 | TRBV19 | NA
TGCAGTGCTAGGCAGGGCCACGAGCAGTACTTC | CSARQGHEQYF | NA | TRBJ2-7 | TRBV20-1 | NA
TGTGCCAGCAGCCAGGAGTCCCGTCCCTCCTACGAGCAGTACTTC | CASSQESRPSYEQYF | NA | TRBJ2-7 | TRBV4-2 | NA
TGTGCCAGCAGCCCTTACCCGACAGGTACCACTGAAGCTTTCTTT | CASSPYPTGTTEAFF | NA | TRBJ1-1 | TRBV7-9 | NA
TGTGCCAGCAGTTTACAGCCGGGAACAACTTACGAGCAGTACTTC | CASSLQPGTTYEQYF | NA | TRBJ2-7 | TRBV27 | NA
TGTGCCAGCAGCTTAGGGACCGGGACAGGTCCCTACGAGCAGTACTTC | CASSLGTGTGPYEQYF | TRBD1 | TRBJ2-7 | TRBV7-8 | NA
TGTGCCAGCAGCACACGGGGACAGTTAATCCCTGAAGCTTTCTTT | CASSTRGQLIPEAFF | TRBD1 | TRBJ1-1 | TRBV7-8 | once
TGCGCCAGCAGCCTAGACTCGGGGGGTGCTTCAGATACGCAGTATTTT | CASSLDSGGASDTQYF | TRBD2 | TRBJ2-3 | TRBV5-1 | once
TGTGCCAGTTCGCTAACGGACACTCTCTCTGGAAACACCATATATTTT | CASSLTDTLSGNTIYF | NA | TRBJ1-3 | TRBV19 | NA
TGTGCCAGCAGCCAAATACATAGCGGGAGGGACAATGAGCAGTTCTTC | CASSQIHSGRDNEQFF | TRBD2 | TRBJ2-1 | TRBV14 | NA
TGTGCCAGCAGTTTATCGTCAGTTGCCAATCAGCCCCAGCATTTT | CASSLSSVANQPQHF | NA | TRBJ1-5 | TRBV27 | NA
TGTGCCAGCAGTGAATTTGACAGGGTTCATGGCTACACCTTC | CASSEFDRVHGYTF | TRBD1 | TRBJ1-2 | TRBV6-1 | NA
TGCGCCAGCAGCCAAGATAGGACTAAAGCTTTCTTT | CASSQDRTKAFF | NA | TRBJ1-1 | TRBV4-1 | NA
TGTGCCAGCAGCCAAGGAGCTAGCGGGAGGGCCTATGAGACCCAGTACTTC | CASSQGASGRAYETQYF | TRBD2 | TRBJ2-5 | TRBV7-6 | NA
TGTGCCAGCAGCTTCGGGAGTTCGGAAGGTTACGAGCAGTACTTC | CASSFGSSEGYEQYF | NA | TRBJ2-7 | TRBV5-6 | NA
TGTGCCAGCAGCCCAGGGTCAGGCTACGAGCAGTACTTC | CASSPGSGYEQYF | NA | TRBJ2-7 | TRBV14 | NA
TGCAGCGTGTCTGGACTAGCGGGAGGATACGAGCAGTACTTC | CSVSGLAGGYEQYF | TRBD2 | TRBJ2-7 | TRBV29-1 | NA
TGTGCCAGCTCACCTAGCGGGAGCACAGATACGCAGTATTTT | CASSPSGSTDTQYF | TRBD2 | TRBJ2-3 | TRBV18 | NA
TGTGCCAGCAGTGAGACGACTAGCGGGAGCTTCTTTGGTCTGTACTTC | CASSETTSGSFFGLYF | TRBD2 | TRBJ2-7 | TRBV6-1 | once
TGTGCCAGTAGTCTCATACCGGTAAACCCTAGGAGCTCCTACGAGCAGTACTTC | CASSLIPVNPRSSYEQYF | NA | TRBJ2-7 | TRBV19 | NA
TGTGCCAGCAGTGAAGGAAGCCCCTCCTACAATGAGCAGTTCTTC | CASSEGSPSYNEQFF | NA | TRBJ2-1 | TRBV2 | NA
TGTGCCATCAGTGAGTTTGCAGGGCCCGGCAATGAGCAGTTCTTC | CAISEFAGPGNEQFF | NA | TRBJ2-1 | TRBV10-3 | once
TGTGCCAGCAGTCGCCCCCAAACTAGCGGGAGCTCCTACGAGCAGTACTTC | CASSRPQTSGSSYEQYF | TRBD2 | TRBJ2-7 | TRBV27 | NA
TGTGCCAGCAGTTTATTCCCATTACTGACTGAAGCTTTCTTT | CASSLFPLLTEAFF | NA | TRBJ1-1 | TRBV28 | NA
TGTGCCAGCAGTTACGCAGGCGGAAACACCATATATTTT | CASSYAGGNTIYF | NA | TRBJ1-3 | TRBV6-5 | NA
TGTGCCAGCAGCGGGCCCGTAGGACAGGAAAACACCGGGGAGCTGTTTTTT | CASSGPVGQENTGELFF | TRBD1 | TRBJ2-2 | TRBV13 | once
TGTGCCAGCGCACTTAGCGGGAGGGCTTGGCAGTACTTC | CASALSGRAWQYF | TRBD2 | TRBJ2-7 | TRBV28 | NA
TGTGCCACCAGCAGAGATAGGGGTGCGGGAGGCGGGACCGGGGAGCTGTTTTTT | CATSRDRGAGGGTGELFF | TRBD2 | TRBJ2-2 | TRBV15 | NA